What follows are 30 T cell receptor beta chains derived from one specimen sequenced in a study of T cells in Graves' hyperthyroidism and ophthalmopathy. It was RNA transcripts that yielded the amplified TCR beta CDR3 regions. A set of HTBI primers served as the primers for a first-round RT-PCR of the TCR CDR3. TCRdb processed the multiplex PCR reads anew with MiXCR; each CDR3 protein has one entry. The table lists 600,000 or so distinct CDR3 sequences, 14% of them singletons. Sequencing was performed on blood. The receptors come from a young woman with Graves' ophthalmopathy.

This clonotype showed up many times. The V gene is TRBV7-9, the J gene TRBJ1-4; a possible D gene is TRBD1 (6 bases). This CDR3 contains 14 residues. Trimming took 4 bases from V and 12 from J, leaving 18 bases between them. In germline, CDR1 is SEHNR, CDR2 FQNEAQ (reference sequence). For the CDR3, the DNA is TGTGCCAGCAGCTCCTCAACAGGGATCGGAGAACTGTTTTTT. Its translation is CASSSSTGIGELFF.

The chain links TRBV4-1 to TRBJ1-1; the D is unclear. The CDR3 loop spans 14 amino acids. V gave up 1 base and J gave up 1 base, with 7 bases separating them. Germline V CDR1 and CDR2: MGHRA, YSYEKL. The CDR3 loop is CASSQGHGNTEAFF. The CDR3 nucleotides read TGCGCCAGCAGCCAAGGTCATGGGAACACTGAAGCTTTCTTT.

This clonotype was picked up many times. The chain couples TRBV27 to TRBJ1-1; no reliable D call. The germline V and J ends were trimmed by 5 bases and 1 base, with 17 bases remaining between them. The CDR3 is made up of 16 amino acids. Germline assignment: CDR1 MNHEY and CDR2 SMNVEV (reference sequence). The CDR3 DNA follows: TGTGCCAGCAGTCCCGGAACTCTGTGGGAGAACACTGAAGCTTTCTTT. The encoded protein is CASSPGTLWENTEAFF.

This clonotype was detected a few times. The CDR3 nucleotides read TGTGCCAGTAGTATGGGGGACACTGAAGCTTTCTTT. Translating gives CASSMGDTEAFF. The J gene is TRBJ1-1, the V gene TRBV19; D might be TRBD1 (5 bases). CDR1 and CDR2 (germline): LNHDA, SQIVND (reference sequence). V lost 3 bases and J lost 3, with 5 bases in between. This CDR3 comprises 12 residues.

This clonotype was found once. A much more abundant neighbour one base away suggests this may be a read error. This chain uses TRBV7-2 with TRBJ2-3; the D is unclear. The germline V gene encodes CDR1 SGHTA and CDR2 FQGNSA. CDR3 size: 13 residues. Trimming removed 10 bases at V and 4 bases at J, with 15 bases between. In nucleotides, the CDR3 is TGTGCCAACAGTCGCAGGAGCTCAGATACGCAGTATTTT. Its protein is CANSRRSSDTQYF. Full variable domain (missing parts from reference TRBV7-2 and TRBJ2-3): GAGVSQSPSNKVTEKGKDVELRCDPISGHTALYWYRQSLGQGLEFLIYFQGNSAPDKSGLPSDRFSAERTGGSVSTLTIQRTQQEDSAVYLCANSRRSSDTQYFGPGTRLTVL.

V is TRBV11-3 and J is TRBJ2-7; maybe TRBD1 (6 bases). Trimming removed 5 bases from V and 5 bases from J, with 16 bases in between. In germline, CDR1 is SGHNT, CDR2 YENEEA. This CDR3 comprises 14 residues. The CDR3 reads CASSLQGPRDEQYF. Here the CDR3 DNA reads TGTGCCAGCAGCCTACAGGGTCCTCGGGACGAGCAGTACTTC.

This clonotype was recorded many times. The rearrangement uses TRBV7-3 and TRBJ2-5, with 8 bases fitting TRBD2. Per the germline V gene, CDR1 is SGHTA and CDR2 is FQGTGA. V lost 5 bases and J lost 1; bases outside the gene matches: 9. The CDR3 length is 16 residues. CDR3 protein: CASSAGRGGVQETQYF. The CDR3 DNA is TGTGCCAGCAGCGCCGGGAGGGGAGGAGTCCAAGAGACCCAGTACTTC.

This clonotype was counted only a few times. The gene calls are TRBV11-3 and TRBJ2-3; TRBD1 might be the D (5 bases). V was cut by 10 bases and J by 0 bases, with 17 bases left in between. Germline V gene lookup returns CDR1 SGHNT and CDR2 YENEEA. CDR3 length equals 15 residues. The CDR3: CATSDSLTSTDTQYF. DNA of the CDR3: TGTGCCACCTCAGACAGTTTAACTAGCACAGATACGCAGTATTTT.

This chain's CDR3 is CASTPTGNSNQPQYF. In DNA, the CDR3 is TGTGCCAGTACTCCGACAGGGAATAGCAATCAGCCCCAGTATTTT. The genes are TRBV19 and TRBJ1-5; 7 bases line up with TRBD1. The last part of the DNA fits TRBJ2-3 better; the J call may be wrong. The CDR3 has 15 amino acids. Germline CDR1 is LNHDA and CDR2 is SQIVND (reference sequence).

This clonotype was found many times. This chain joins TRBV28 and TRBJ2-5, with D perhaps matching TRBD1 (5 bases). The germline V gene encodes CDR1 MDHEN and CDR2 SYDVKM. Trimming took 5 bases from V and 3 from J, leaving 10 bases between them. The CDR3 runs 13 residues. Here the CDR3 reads CASSQWGEETQYF. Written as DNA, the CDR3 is TGTGCCAGCAGTCAATGGGGCGAAGAGACCCAGTACTTC.

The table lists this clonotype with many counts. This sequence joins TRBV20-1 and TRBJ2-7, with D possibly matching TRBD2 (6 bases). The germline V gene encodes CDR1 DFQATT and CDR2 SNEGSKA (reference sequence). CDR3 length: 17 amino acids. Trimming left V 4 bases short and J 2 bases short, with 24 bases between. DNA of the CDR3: TGCAGTGCTAATCCCGCGGCCGGTAGCGGAGGGACCTACGAGCAGTACTTC. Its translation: CSANPAAGSGGTYEQYF.

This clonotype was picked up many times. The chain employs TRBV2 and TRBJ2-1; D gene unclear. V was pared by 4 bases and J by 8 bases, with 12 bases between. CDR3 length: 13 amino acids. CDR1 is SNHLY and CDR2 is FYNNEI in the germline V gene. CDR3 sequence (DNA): TGTGCCAGCAGTGTTCTCCATGGGGATGAGCAGTTCTTC. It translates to CASSVLHGDEQFF. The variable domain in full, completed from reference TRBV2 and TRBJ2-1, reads EPEVTQTPSHQVTQMGQEVILRCVPISNHLYFYWYRQILGQKVEFLVSFYNNEISEKSEIFDDQFSVERPDGSNFTLKIRSTKLEDSAMYFCASSVLHGDEQFFGPGTRLTVL.

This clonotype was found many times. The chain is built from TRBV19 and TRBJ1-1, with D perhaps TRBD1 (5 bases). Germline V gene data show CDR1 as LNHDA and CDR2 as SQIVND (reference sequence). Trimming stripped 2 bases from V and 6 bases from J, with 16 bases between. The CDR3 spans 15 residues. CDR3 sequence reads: CASSISYDSFAEAFF. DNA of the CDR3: TGTGCCAGTAGTATATCATACGACAGCTTTGCTGAAGCTTTCTTT. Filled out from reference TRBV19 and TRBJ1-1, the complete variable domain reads DGGITQSPKYLFRKEGQNVTLSCEQNLNHDAMYWYRQDPGQGLRLIYYSQIVNDFQKGDIAEGYSVSREKKESFPLTVTSAQKNPTAFYLCASSISYDSFAEAFFGQGTRLTVV.

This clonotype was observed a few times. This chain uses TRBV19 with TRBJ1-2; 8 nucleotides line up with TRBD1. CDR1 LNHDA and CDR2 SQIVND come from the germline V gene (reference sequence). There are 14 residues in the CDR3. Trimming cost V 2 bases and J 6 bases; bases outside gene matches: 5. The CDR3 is CASSIKDRENGYTF. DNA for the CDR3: TGTGCCAGTAGTATAAAGGACAGGGAGAATGGCTACACCTTC.

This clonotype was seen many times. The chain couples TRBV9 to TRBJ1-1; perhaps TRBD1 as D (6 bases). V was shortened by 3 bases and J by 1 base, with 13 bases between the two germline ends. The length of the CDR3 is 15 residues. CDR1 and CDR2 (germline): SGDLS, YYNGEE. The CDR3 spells CASSAGQRGNTEAFF. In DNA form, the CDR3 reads TGTGCCAGCAGCGCAGGACAGCGCGGGAACACTGAAGCTTTCTTT.

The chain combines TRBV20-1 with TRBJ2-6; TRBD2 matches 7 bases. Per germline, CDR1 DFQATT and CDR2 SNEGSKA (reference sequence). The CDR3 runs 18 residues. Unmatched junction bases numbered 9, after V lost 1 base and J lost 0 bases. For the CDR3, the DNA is TGCAGTGCTAGAGGGGGCTGGCTAGCGGTCTCTGGGGCCAACGTCCTGACTTTC. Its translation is CSARGGWLAVSGANVLTF.

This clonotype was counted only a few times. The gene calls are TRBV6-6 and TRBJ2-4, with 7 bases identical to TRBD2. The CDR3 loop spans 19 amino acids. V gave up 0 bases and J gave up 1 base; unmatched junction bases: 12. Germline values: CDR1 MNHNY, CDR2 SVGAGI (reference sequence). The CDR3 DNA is TGTGCCAGCAGTTACTCGATTGTCGGGGGAGGGATTGCCAAAAACATTCAGTACTTC. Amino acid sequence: CASSYSIVGGGIAKNIQYF.

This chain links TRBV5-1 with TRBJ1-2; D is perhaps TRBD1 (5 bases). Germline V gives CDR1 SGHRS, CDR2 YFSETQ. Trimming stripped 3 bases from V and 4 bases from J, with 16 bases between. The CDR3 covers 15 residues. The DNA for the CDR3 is TGCGCCAGCAGCTCCGGAAGACAGTCCCGCTATGGCTACACCTTC. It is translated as CASSSGRQSRYGYTF.

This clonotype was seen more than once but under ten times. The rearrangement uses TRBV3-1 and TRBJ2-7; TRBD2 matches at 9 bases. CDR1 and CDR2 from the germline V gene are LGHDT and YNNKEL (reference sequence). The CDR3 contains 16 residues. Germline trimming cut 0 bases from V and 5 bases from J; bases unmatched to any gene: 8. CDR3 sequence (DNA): TGTGCCAGCAGCCAAGATCGGATAGCGGGGGTTGACGAGCAGTACTTC. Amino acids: CASSQDRIAGVDEQYF.

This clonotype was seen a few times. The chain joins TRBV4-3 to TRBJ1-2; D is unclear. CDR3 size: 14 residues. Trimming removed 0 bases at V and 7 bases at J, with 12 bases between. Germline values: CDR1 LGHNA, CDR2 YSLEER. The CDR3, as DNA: TGCGCCAGCAGCCAAGAACTAGATTCGGGTGGCTACACCTTC. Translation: CASSQELDSGGYTF.

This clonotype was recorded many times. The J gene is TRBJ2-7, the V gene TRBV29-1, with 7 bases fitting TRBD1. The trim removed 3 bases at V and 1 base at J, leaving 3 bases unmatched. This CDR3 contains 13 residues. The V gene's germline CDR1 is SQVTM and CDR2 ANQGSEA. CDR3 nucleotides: TGCAGCGTTGAGGGACAGAGGTCCTACGAGCAGTACTTC. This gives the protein CSVEGQRSYEQYF.

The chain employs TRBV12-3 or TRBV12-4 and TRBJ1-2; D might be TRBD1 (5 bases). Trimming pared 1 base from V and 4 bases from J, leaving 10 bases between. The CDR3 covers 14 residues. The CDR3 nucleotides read TGTGCCAGCAGTTTAGGGGGGTATGCCTATGGCTACACCTTC. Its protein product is CASSLGGYAYGYTF.

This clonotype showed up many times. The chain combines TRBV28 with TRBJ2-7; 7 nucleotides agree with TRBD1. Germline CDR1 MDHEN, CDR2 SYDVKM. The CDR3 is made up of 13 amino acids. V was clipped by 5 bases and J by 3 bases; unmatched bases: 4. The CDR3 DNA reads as TGTGCCAGCAGTAATCGGGACAGCTACGAGCAGTACTTC. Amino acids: CASSNRDSYEQYF.

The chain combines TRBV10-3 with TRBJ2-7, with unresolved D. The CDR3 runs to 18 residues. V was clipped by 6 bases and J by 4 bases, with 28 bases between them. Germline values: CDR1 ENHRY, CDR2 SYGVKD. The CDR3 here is CAISPNSEGWTKEYEQYF. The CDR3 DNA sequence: TGTGCCATCAGCCCCAATTCCGAAGGCTGGACGAAGGAATACGAGCAGTACTTC.

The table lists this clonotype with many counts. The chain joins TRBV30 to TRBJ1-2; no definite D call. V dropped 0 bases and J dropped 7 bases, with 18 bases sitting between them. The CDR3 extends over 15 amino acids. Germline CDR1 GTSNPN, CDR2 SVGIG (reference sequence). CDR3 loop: CAWSVEWDRSAGYTF. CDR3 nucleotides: TGTGCCTGGAGTGTAGAATGGGATAGGAGTGCTGGCTACACCTTC.

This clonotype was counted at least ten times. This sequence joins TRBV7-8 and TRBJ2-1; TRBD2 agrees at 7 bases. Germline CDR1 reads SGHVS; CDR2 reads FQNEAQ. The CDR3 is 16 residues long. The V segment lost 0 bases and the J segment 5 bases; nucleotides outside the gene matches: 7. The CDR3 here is CASSLAGGSPNNEQFF. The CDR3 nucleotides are TGTGCCAGCAGCTTAGCGGGAGGGTCCCCGAACAATGAGCAGTTCTTC.

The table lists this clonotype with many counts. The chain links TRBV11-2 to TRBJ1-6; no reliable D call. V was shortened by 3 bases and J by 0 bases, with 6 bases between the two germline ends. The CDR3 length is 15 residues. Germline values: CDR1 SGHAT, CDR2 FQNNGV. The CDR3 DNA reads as TGTGCCAGCAGCTTCCAGAGCTCCTATAATTCACCCCTCCACTTT. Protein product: CASSFQSSYNSPLHF. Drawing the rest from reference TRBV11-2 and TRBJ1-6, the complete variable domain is EAGVAQSPRYKIIEKRQSVAFWCNPISGHATLYWYQQILGQGPKLLIQFQNNGVVDDSQLPKDRFSAERLKGVDSTLKIQPAKLEDSAVYLCASSFQSSYNSPLHFGNGTRLTVT.

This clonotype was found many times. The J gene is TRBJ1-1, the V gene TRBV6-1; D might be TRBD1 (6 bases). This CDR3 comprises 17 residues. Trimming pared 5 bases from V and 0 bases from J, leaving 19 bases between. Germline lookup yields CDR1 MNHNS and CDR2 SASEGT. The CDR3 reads CASSPRGPGDLNTEAFF. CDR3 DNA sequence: TGTGCCAGCAGTCCCCGGGGCCCAGGGGACCTGAACACTGAAGCTTTCTTT.

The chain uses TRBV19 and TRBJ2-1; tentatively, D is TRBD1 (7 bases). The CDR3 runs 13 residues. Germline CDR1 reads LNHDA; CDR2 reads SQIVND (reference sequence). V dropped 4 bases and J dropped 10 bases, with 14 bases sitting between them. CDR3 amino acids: CASSTQGGQEQFF. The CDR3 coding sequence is TGTGCCAGTAGTACCCAGGGGGGACAGGAGCAGTTCTTC.

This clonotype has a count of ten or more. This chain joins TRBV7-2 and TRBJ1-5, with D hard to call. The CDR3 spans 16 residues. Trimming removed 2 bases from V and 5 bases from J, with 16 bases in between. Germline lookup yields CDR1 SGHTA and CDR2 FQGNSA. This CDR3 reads CASSLMGSFQDQPQHF. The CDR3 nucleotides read TGTGCCAGCAGCTTAATGGGCTCCTTCCAAGATCAGCCCCAGCATTTT. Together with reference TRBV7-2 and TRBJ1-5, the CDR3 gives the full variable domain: GAGVSQSPSNKVTEKGKDVELRCDPISGHTALYWYRQSLGQGLEFLIYFQGNSAPDKSGLPSDRFSAERTGGSVSTLTIQRTQQEDSAVYLCASSLMGSFQDQPQHFGDGTRLSIL.